Following are 30 T cell receptor beta chains from one sample sequenced in a study of long-term antiretroviral therapy in people with HIV. They ran version v3.0 of the immunoSEQ assay at survey level. Some clones are missing from TCRdb's copy, which holds only in-frame ones; the method was immunoSEQ multiplex PCR. The repertoire holds around 15,000 clones, with 80% to 90% as singletons. The input for sequencing was unsorted PBMCs, taken 0.1 years after starting antiretroviral therapy. The receptor source for this set is a man aged 18 to 30 with HIV.

This clone was detected only once. J is TRBJ1-1 and V is TRBV7-2; D ambiguous. Germline V gene sequence: CDR1 SGHTA, CDR2 FQGNSA. Trimming pared 1 base from V and 1 base from J, leaving 4 bases between. The CDR3 runs 13 residues. CDR3 in DNA: TGTGCCAGCAGCTTAGGGAGGAACACTGAAGCTTTCTTT. Translation: CASSLGRNTEAFF.

The chain joins TRBV10-2 to TRBJ2-1, with D unresolved. The CDR3 has 14 residues. V was trimmed by 6 bases and J by 2 bases, leaving 11 bases between them. From germline, CDR1 is WSHSY and CDR2 SAAADI. The CDR3 DNA follows: TGCGCCAGCAGGGATGCCCGAACCTACAATGAGCAGTTCTTC. Translated: CASRDARTYNEQFF.

This sequence joins TRBV27 and TRBJ2-1; 9 bases align to TRBD2. Germline V CDR1 and CDR2: MNHEY, SMNVEV (reference sequence). The CDR3 runs to 13 residues. V dropped 3 bases and J dropped 15; count of bases not matched to a gene: 9. As DNA, the CDR3 is TGTGCCAGCAGTTTTACGCCCGGGACTAGCCGGTTCTTC. Its translation is CASSFTPGTSRFF.

The V and J genes are TRBV11-2 and TRBJ1-2, with D possibly TRBD1 on 5 matching bases. The germline V and J ends were trimmed by 1 base and 7 bases, with 16 bases remaining between them. The germline CDR1 and CDR2 sequences are SGHAT and FQNNGV. This CDR3 is 15 amino acids long. The CDR3 DNA is TGTGCCAGCAGCTTAGTGGCTCGACAGAGTTTTGGCTACACCTTC. Amino acid sequence: CASSLVARQSFGYTF.

This sequence joins TRBV29-1 and TRBJ2-6, with 7 bases that match TRBD1. V trimming: 4 bases; J trimming: 0 bases; junction bases outside the gene matches: 3. The CDR3 sequence is 15 residues long. The germline V gene encodes CDR1 SQVTM and CDR2 ANQGSEA. CDR3 residues: CSVVGQTSGANVLTF. CDR3 bases: TGCAGCGTTGTGGGACAGACCTCTGGGGCCAACGTCCTGACTTTC. The variable domain in full, completed from reference TRBV29-1 and TRBJ2-6, reads SAVISQKPSRDICQRGTSLTIQCQVDSQVTMMFWYRQQPGQSLTLIATANQGSEATYESGFVIDKFPISRPNLTFSTLTVSNMSPEDSSIYLCSVVGQTSGANVLTFGAGSRLTVL.

This chain connects TRBV15 to TRBJ2-3, with D uncertain. CDR1 and CDR2 from the germline V gene are LNHNV and YYDKDF (reference sequence). The V end lost 0 bases, the J end lost 10 bases, and 5 bases lay between the germline ends. The CDR3 contains 11 residues. The CDR3 loop is CATSRDQAQYF. DNA of the CDR3: TGTGCCACCAGCAGAGACCAGGCGCAGTATTTT.

The sample holds one count of this clone. This chain connects TRBV5-1 to TRBJ2-3; 16 bases map to TRBD2. In germline, CDR1 is SGHRS, CDR2 YFSETQ. This CDR3 is built from 21 residues. After removal of 4 bases from V and 4 bases from J, the junction contained 18 bases not matched to a gene. CDR3 protein: CASSPGGTGTSGRALSDTQYF. CDR3 in DNA: TGCGCCAGCAGCCCTGGTGGTACCGGGACTAGCGGGAGGGCCTTGTCAGATACGCAGTATTTT.

The J gene is TRBJ1-2, the V gene TRBV4-3; D is perhaps TRBD1 (5 bases). The germline V gene encodes CDR1 LGHNA and CDR2 YSLEER. Trimming removed 2 bases from V and 6 bases from J, with 19 bases in between. There are 16 residues in the CDR3. This chain's CDR3 is CASSQRPGPSKDGYTF. The CDR3 bases are TGCGCCAGCAGCCAACGACCGGGACCGTCAAAAGATGGCTACACCTTC.

This chain connects TRBV29-1 to TRBJ2-2; 8 nucleotides align to TRBD1. V trimming: 4 bases; J trimming: 4 bases; junction bases outside the gene matches: 5. The CDR3 has 14 amino acids. Per the germline V gene, CDR1 is SQVTM and CDR2 is ANQGSEA. CDR3 residues: CSVVLQGATGELFF. CDR3 in DNA: TGCAGCGTTGTTCTTCAGGGGGCCACCGGGGAGCTGTTTTTT.

The chain recombines TRBV19 with TRBJ2-7; D call uncertain. This CDR3 is 14 amino acids long. Per the germline V gene, CDR1 is LNHDA and CDR2 is SQIVND (reference sequence). V was clipped by 5 bases and J by 4 bases, with 15 bases between them. The CDR3 protein is CASSRGSSLYEQYF. The CDR3 coding sequence is TGTGCCAGTAGTCGAGGTAGTTCCCTTTACGAGCAGTACTTC. Full variable domain (remainder filled in from reference TRBV19 and TRBJ2-7): DGGITQSPKYLFRKEGQNVTLSCEQNLNHDAMYWYRQDPGQGLRLIYYSQIVNDFQKGDIAEGYSVSREKKESFPLTVTSAQKNPTAFYLCASSRGSSLYEQYFGPGTRLTVT.

This clone was detected once. The chain recombines TRBV9 with TRBJ2-2; D unresolved. The CDR3 spans 12 residues. Germline V gives CDR1 SGDLS, CDR2 YYNGEE. Trimming took off 3 bases at V and 1 base at J, with 1 base between the two ends. The DNA of the CDR3 is TGTGCCAGCAGCGAGAACACCGGGGAGCTGTTTTTT. Residues: CASSENTGELFF.

V and J are TRBV6-5 and TRBJ1-1; tentatively, D is TRBD1 (6 bases). This CDR3 is built from 13 residues. CDR1 and CDR2 (germline): MNHEY, SVGAGI. The V end lost 4 bases, the J end lost 6 bases, and 12 bases lay between the germline ends. The CDR3 bases are TGTGCCAGCAGTTGGGACATTCGCGCTGAAGCTTTCTTT. Translated, it gives CASSWDIRAEAFF.

V usage is TRBV12-5 and J usage is TRBJ2-2, with 9 bases aligning to TRBD2. Germline assignment: CDR1 LGHNT and CDR2 FRNRAP. The CDR3 has 16 residues. The V gene end was trimmed by 6 bases and the J gene end by 5 bases; junction bases not matched to a gene: 10. The CDR3 coding sequence is TGTGCTAGTGGCTCCCCGCGCGGGAGGGTTACCGGGGAGCTGTTTTTT. Translated: CASGSPRGRVTGELFF.

The chain joins TRBV29-1 to TRBJ2-3, with D perhaps TRBD2 (5 bases). With 8 bases removed from V and 5 bases from J, the gap between germline ends came to 20 bases. CDR1 SQVTM and CDR2 ANQGSEA come from the germline V gene. The CDR3 runs 14 residues. The CDR3 loop reads CSFREATRGDTQYF. CDR3 bases: TGCAGCTTCCGCGAGGCAACTCGGGGAGATACGCAGTATTTT.

The rearrangement uses TRBV27 and TRBJ2-1, with D possibly TRBD1 on 5 matching bases. The germline gives CDR1 MNHEY, CDR2 SMNVEV (reference sequence). The V end was cut by 5 bases, the J end by 6 bases, with 17 bases between. This CDR3 is built from 15 residues. The CDR3: CASSIRQLQSNEQFF. The CDR3 DNA follows: TGTGCCAGCAGTATTAGACAGTTACAGTCCAATGAGCAGTTCTTC.

This chain connects TRBV28 to TRBJ2-3; D is perhaps TRBD2 (6 bases). Germline CDR1 reads MDHEN; CDR2 reads SYDVKM. The V gene lost 8 bases and the J gene lost 1 base, with 16 bases spanning the gap. This CDR3 region has 15 residues. CDR3 coding DNA: TGTGCCAGCTCCTGGAGGGCGGTCGGCACAGATACGCAGTATTTT. This translates into CASSWRAVGTDTQYF.

This clone was observed a handful of times. The chain carries TRBV6-5 and TRBJ2-7; TRBD2 aligns across 8 bases. V lost 10 bases, J lost 5 bases, and 16 bases stayed unmatched. This CDR3 region has 15 residues. Germline V gene sequence: CDR1 MNHEY, CDR2 SVGAGI. In nucleotides, the CDR3 is TGTGCCACCCAACAGGGCCCGGGAGGGTCCAACGAGCAGTACTTC. As protein: CATQQGPGGSNEQYF.

This chain connects TRBV7-3 to TRBJ2-1; the D call may be TRBD1 or TRBD2 (5 bases each). In germline, CDR1 is SGHTA, CDR2 FQGTGA. This CDR3 has 13 amino acids. Deletions cut 5 bases from V and 10 bases from J, with 15 bases between. In DNA form, the CDR3 reads TGTGCCAGCAGCCCGGGACCGGCAAGGGAGCAGTTCTTC. Translated, it gives CASSPGPAREQFF.

The CDR3 protein is CAVHPMWREGRVEQYF. The CDR3 DNA is TGTGCCGTTCATCCGATGTGGCGGGAGGGCCGCGTTGAGCAGTATTTT. This chain joins TRBV27 and TRBJ2-3; 9 nucleotides align to TRBD2. V shed 11 bases, J shed 11 bases, and the junction held 23 bases outside the gene matches. Germline values: CDR1 MNHEY, CDR2 SMNVEV (reference sequence). The CDR3 has 16 residues.

V gene TRBV7-6 combines with J gene TRBJ2-1, with D uncertain. Per the germline V gene, CDR1 is SGHVS and CDR2 is FNYEAQ. The V gene lost 5 bases and the J gene lost 9 bases, with 8 bases spanning the gap. The CDR3 has 11 residues. CDR3 in DNA: TGTGCCAGCAGCCTAGAGATTGAGCAGTTCTTC. Its translation is CASSLEIEQFF.

A few counts support this clone. The chain combines TRBV29-1 with TRBJ1-5; tentative D call: TRBD1 (5 bases). The CDR3 consists of 13 residues. V lost 6 bases and J 7 bases, leaving 16 bases between the germline ends. The V gene's germline CDR1 is SQVTM and CDR2 ANQGSEA. The CDR3 nucleotides are TGCAGCGTGGCAAGGGGCGCGGGGCAGCCCCAGCATTTT. Its translation: CSVARGAGQPQHF.

The rearrangement links TRBV19 to TRBJ1-2; 8 positions agree with TRBD1. V shed 7 bases, J shed 8 bases, and the junction held 6 bases outside the gene matches. Germline-derived CDR1 and CDR2 are LNHDA and SQIVND (reference sequence). CDR3 length: 12 residues. The CDR3 sequence: CASIGQGLGYTF. CDR3 coding DNA: TGTGCCAGTATTGGACAGGGACTCGGCTACACCTTC.

The V gene is TRBV19, the J gene TRBJ1-4; D is unresolved. V lost 5 bases, J lost 4 bases, and 14 bases lay in between. Germline assignment: CDR1 LNHDA and CDR2 SQIVND (reference sequence). The CDR3 is 15 amino acids. The CDR3, as DNA: TGTGCCAGTAGTGTCCTCGAGAGAGGTAATGAAAAACTGTTTTTT. Amino acids: CASSVLERGNEKLFF.

This chain uses TRBV6-6 with TRBJ1-6; D remains ambiguous. The CDR3 runs 15 residues. CDR1 is MNHNY, CDR2 SVGAGI, per germline (reference sequence). The V and J ends lost 5 bases and 0 bases respectively, with 8 bases between them. CDR3 DNA sequence: TGTGCCAGCAGTATCCTCGACTCCTATAATTCACCCCTCCACTTT. It translates to CASSILDSYNSPLHF.

The chain employs TRBV27 and TRBJ1-2; no firm D call. CDR3 length: 13 residues. With 1 base removed from V and 4 bases from J, the gap between germline ends came to 7 bases. The germline V gene has CDR1 MNHEY and CDR2 SMNVEV (reference sequence). The CDR3 region has the DNA TGTGCCAGCAGTTTATGGGGAGGCTATGGCTACACCTTC. Its protein is CASSLWGGYGYTF.

The chain is built from TRBV2 and TRBJ1-5; D remains ambiguous. Germline assignment: CDR1 SNHLY and CDR2 FYNNEI. V dropped 2 bases and J dropped 6 bases, with 8 bases sitting between them. The CDR3 covers 13 residues. The CDR3 sequence: CASSELWSQPQHF. The CDR3 region has the DNA TGTGCCAGCAGTGAATTGTGGTCTCAGCCCCAGCATTTT.

The genes are TRBV11-2 and TRBJ2-6; D is undetermined. Trimming stripped 0 bases from V and 0 bases from J, with 3 bases between. The CDR3 totals 15 residues. Germline CDR1 reads SGHAT; CDR2 reads FQNNGV. The CDR3 region has the DNA TGTGCCAGCAGCTTAGAACGCTCTGGGGCCAACGTCCTGACTTTC. Protein sequence: CASSLERSGANVLTF.

The table lists this clone with a count of one. This chain connects TRBV7-9 to TRBJ2-5, with D perhaps TRBD2 (5 bases). The CDR3 extends over 14 amino acids. V was pared by 1 base and J by 4 bases, with 10 bases between. Germline V CDR1 and CDR2: SEHNR, FQNEAQ (reference sequence). The CDR3 DNA sequence: TGTGCCAGCAGCTTAGGAACTGGGAGAGAGACCCAGTACTTC. It translates to CASSLGTGRETQYF.

This chain uses TRBV6-5 with TRBJ2-1; no clear D gene. The germline CDR1 and CDR2 sequences are MNHEY and SVGAGI. The CDR3 is 12 residues long. V was clipped by 7 bases and J by 5 bases, with 9 bases between them. CDR3 region: CASTSQNNEQFF. For the CDR3, the DNA is TGTGCCAGCACCTCTCAGAACAATGAGCAGTTCTTC.

The rearrangement joins TRBV12-2 to TRBJ1-5; the table calls TRBD1, which could not be checked here. TRBV12-2 is a listed pseudogene. The CDR3 loop spans 16 amino acids. The CDR3 loop is CASRSPSGLGNQPQHF. The CDR3 region has the DNA TGTGCAAGTCGCTCACCGTCAGGGCTAGGCAATCAGCCCCAGCATTTT.